Presented here are 29 T cell receptor beta chains from one specimen sequenced in a study of CD8+CD57+ T cells in acquired aplastic anemia. The template for TCR beta VDJ and CDR3 sequence profiling was genomic DNA. TCRdb analysed the reads with MiXCR anew, one entry per CDR3 protein. The sample contains some 180,000 distinct CDR3 sequences, 45% to 60% of which appear only once. Patients picked for sequencing had shown CD8+CD57+ cell expansion detected by flow cytometry. The sequenced sample was sorted CD4+, CD8+, or CD8+CD57+ T cells (not recorded which) from PBMCs. These receptors originate from a human donor with aplastic anemia.

The chain carries TRBV10-3 and TRBJ1-1; 9 positions agree with TRBD1. There are 13 residues in the CDR3. V was pared by 2 bases and J by 6 bases, with 1 base of the junction left unmatched. CDR1 ENHRY and CDR2 SYGVKD come from the germline V gene. In nucleotides, the CDR3 is TGTGCCATCAGTGAGGGACAGGGGCCTGAAGCTTTCTTT. Its protein is CAISEGQGPEAFF.

In its sample, this clonotype was seen many times. The DNA for the CDR3 is TGCGCCAGCAGCCGCACTCTAGCGGGGGGTCTCAATGAGCAGTTCTTC. It encodes CASSRTLAGGLNEQFF. The rearrangement links TRBV5-1 to TRBJ2-1; 11 bases agree with TRBD2. Germline CDR1 and CDR2: SGHRS and YFSETQ. With 4 bases clipped from V and 6 bases from J, the junction kept 9 bases outside the gene matches. The CDR3 contains 16 residues.

Many counts were recorded for this clonotype. The rearrangement uses TRBV7-6 and TRBJ2-1; TRBD2 matches at 15 bases. Germline V gene sequence: CDR1 SGHVS, CDR2 FNYEAQ. This CDR3 contains 15 residues. Germline trimming cut 6 bases from V and 7 bases from J; bases unmatched to any gene: 4. The CDR3, as DNA: TGTGCCAGCAGTGCCGGGACTAGCGGGGGGAATGAGCAGTTCTTC. Translating gives CASSAGTSGGNEQFF.

This rearrangement joins TRBV15 to TRBJ1-4; D unclear. Trimming took off 4 bases at V and 3 bases at J, with 9 bases between the two ends. CDR3 size: 14 residues. Germline V lookup: CDR1 LNHNV, CDR2 YYDKDF (reference sequence). In nucleotides, the CDR3 is TGTGCCACCAGCATGAGGACGGCTAATGAAAAACTGTTTTTT. It translates to CATSMRTANEKLFF.

This clonotype was observed many times. The chain links TRBV7-9 to TRBJ1-5, with D possibly TRBD1 on 5 matching bases. Germline lookup yields CDR1 SEHNR and CDR2 FQNEAQ (reference sequence). Trimming took off 2 bases at V and 5 bases at J, with 7 bases between the two ends. This CDR3 has 13 amino acids. As DNA, the CDR3 is TGTGCCAGCAGCTTACAGGGAGATCAGCCCCAGCATTTT. Its translation is CASSLQGDQPQHF. The full variable domain, with the rest looked up from reference TRBV7-9 and TRBJ1-5, is DTGVSQNPRHKITKRGQNVTFRCDPISEHNRLYWYRQTLGQGPEFLTYFQNEAQLEKSRLLSDRFSAERPKGSFSTLEIQRTEQGDSAMYLCASSLQGDQPQHFGDGTRLSIL.

V usage is TRBV4-1 and J usage is TRBJ1-4; 7 nucleotides align to TRBD1. V dropped 0 bases and J dropped 7; count of bases not matched to a gene: 8. There are 16 residues in the CDR3. Germline values: CDR1 MGHRA, CDR2 YSYEKL. This CDR3 is CASSQESDRAFEKLFF. Here the CDR3 DNA reads TGCGCCAGCAGCCAAGAATCAGACAGGGCCTTTGAAAAACTGTTTTTT.

The V call is TRBV19, the J call TRBJ2-7, with D unresolved. Trimming removed 7 bases at V and 6 bases at J, with 13 bases between. The CDR3 sequence is 12 residues long. The germline V gene encodes CDR1 LNHDA and CDR2 SQIVND (reference sequence). The CDR3 sequence: CASNSGGSEQYF. Here the CDR3 DNA reads TGTGCCAGTAATAGTGGCGGCAGCGAGCAGTACTTC.

This clonotype was detected ten times or more. This chain uses TRBV19 with TRBJ2-7, with D perhaps given as TRBD1 or TRBD2 (6 bases each). The CDR3 length is 16 residues. Trimming cost V 3 bases and J 3 bases, with 18 bases left between them. Germline-derived CDR1 and CDR2 are LNHDA and SQIVND (reference sequence). This chain's CDR3 is CASSIVKGGPIYEQYF. The CDR3 DNA reads as TGTGCCAGTAGTATTGTTAAGGGGGGCCCCATCTACGAGCAGTACTTC.

The chain combines TRBV5-1 with TRBJ2-2, with no clear D. Germline CDR1 SGHRS, CDR2 YFSETQ. V lost 7 bases and J 4 bases, leaving 14 bases between the germline ends. The CDR3 covers 14 residues. This CDR3 is CASRIEASTGELFF. DNA of the CDR3: TGCGCCAGCCGGATCGAAGCATCCACCGGGGAGCTGTTTTTT.

The chain recombines TRBV7-9 with TRBJ1-1, with TRBD1 as a possible D gene (5 bases). Germline V lookup: CDR1 SEHNR, CDR2 FQNEAQ (reference sequence). Between the trimmed V and J ends, which lost 5 bases and 11 bases, there was a span of 15 bases. The CDR3 runs 12 residues. The DNA of the CDR3 is TGTGCCAGCAGCCAATCAGGGTATGGCGCTTTCTTT. Protein: CASSQSGYGAFF.

This clonotype was observed at least ten times. This sequence joins TRBV19 and TRBJ1-1; possibly TRBD1 for D (5 bases). CDR1 and CDR2 from the germline V gene are LNHDA and SQIVND (reference sequence). V dropped 6 bases and J dropped 2 bases, with 13 bases sitting between them. The CDR3 consists of 14 residues. Written as DNA, the CDR3 is TGTGCCAGTAGGGAAGGACACGTCAACACTGAAGCTTTCTTT. Translating gives CASREGHVNTEAFF.

The rearrangement joins TRBV11-1 to TRBJ2-1, with D perhaps matching TRBD1 or TRBD2 (6 bases each). The V end lost 5 bases, the J end lost 1 base, and 12 bases lay between the germline ends. CDR1 is SGHAT and CDR2 is FQDESV in the germline V gene (reference sequence). The CDR3 extends over 15 amino acids. The CDR3 DNA is TGTGCCAGCAGCCGAGGGGGGATATCCTACAATGAGCAGTTCTTC. Protein: CASSRGGISYNEQFF.

Remarks on this clonotype: Since a much larger clone is just one base distant, this may be a read error. V and J are TRBV5-1 and TRBJ1-1; D is perhaps TRBD1 (5 bases). This CDR3 has 14 amino acids. Germline V gives CDR1 SGHRS, CDR2 YFSETQ. The DNA of the CDR3 is TGCGCCAGCAGCTTGTCAGGGCAGAACACTGGAGCTTTCTTT. This translates into CASSLSGQNTGAFF.

The genes are TRBV7-8 and TRBJ1-2; D remains ambiguous. V lost 6 bases and J lost 0, with 8 bases in between. The germline CDR1 and CDR2 sequences are SGHVS and FQNEAQ. The CDR3 has 13 residues. The CDR3 nucleotides are TGTGCCAGCAGAGGCCCCGCTAACTATGGCTACACCTTC. Protein sequence: CASRGPANYGYTF.

In this sample, this clonotype turned up many times. The chain has TRBV5-8 and TRBJ1-1; possible D gene TRBD1, 5 bases. CDR1 is SGHTS, CDR2 YDEGEE, per germline. The CDR3 is 15 amino acids. V gave up 8 bases and J gave up 0 bases, with 17 bases separating them. CDR3 coding DNA: TGTGCCAGTGGGGACGTTTTGGAGGTGAACACTGAAGCTTTCTTT. Protein product: CASGDVLEVNTEAFF.

This clonotype was seen ten or more times. The rearrangement joins TRBV10-3 to TRBJ2-1; 7 bases map to TRBD1. The CDR3 spans 13 residues. The germline gives CDR1 ENHRY, CDR2 SYGVKD. V lost 7 bases, J lost 8 bases, and 8 bases stayed unmatched. The CDR3 reads CAITIKQGYEQFF. In nucleotides, the CDR3 is TGTGCCATCACAATCAAACAGGGGTATGAGCAGTTCTTC.

This chain connects TRBV15 to TRBJ1-1, with no clear D. The V and J ends lost 5 bases and 3 bases respectively, with 16 bases between them. From germline, CDR1 is LNHNV and CDR2 YYDKDF (reference sequence). The CDR3 has 15 residues. This CDR3 is CATSDRRRWDTEAFF. The DNA for the CDR3 is TGTGCCACCAGCGATCGGAGGAGATGGGACACTGAAGCTTTCTTT.

This chain joins TRBV10-3 and TRBJ1-3; D remains unclear. V was clipped by 6 bases and J by 0 bases, with 9 bases between them. This CDR3 contains 14 residues. Germline loops: CDR1 ENHRY, CDR2 SYGVKD. The CDR3 loop reads CAIRDVDSGNTIYF. The CDR3, as DNA: TGTGCCATCAGGGACGTAGACTCTGGAAACACCATATATTTT.

The chain employs TRBV11-1 and TRBJ2-6; 9 bases are a match to TRBD1. V was clipped by 4 bases and J by 4 bases; unmatched bases: 5. Germline lookup yields CDR1 SGHAT and CDR2 FQDESV (reference sequence). CDR3 length equals 16 residues. The CDR3 spells CASSSGTGTGANVLTF. The CDR3 region has the DNA TGTGCCAGCAGCTCCGGGACAGGGACCGGGGCCAACGTCCTGACTTTC.

This clonotype has ten or more counts. This sequence joins TRBV19 and TRBJ2-6, with D possibly being TRBD1 (5 bases). The V and J ends lost 5 bases and 0 bases respectively, with 20 bases between them. CDR3 length: 19 residues. Germline values: CDR1 LNHDA, CDR2 SQIVND (reference sequence). This chain's CDR3 is CASSLNPQGLGSGANVLTF. The CDR3, as DNA: TGTGCCAGTAGTTTAAACCCTCAGGGTCTGGGCTCTGGGGCCAACGTCCTGACTTTC.

The rearrangement links TRBV7-2 to TRBJ2-7; 10 bases are shared with TRBD2. The CDR3 runs 13 residues. Trimming removed 6 bases from V and 6 bases from J; junction bases left unmatched: 5. CDR1 and CDR2 (germline): SGHTA, FQGNSA. CDR3 bases: TGTGCCAGCAGGCTAGCGGGGGAAGCCGAGCAGTACTTC. Translation gives CASRLAGEAEQYF.

Turning to this clonotype: It may be a read error: a sequence one base away is much more abundant. In nucleotides, the CDR3 is TGTGCCAGCAGCCAAGTAGGCCCTGAAGCTTTCTTT. It is translated as CASSQVGPEAFF. The rearrangement joins TRBV4-2 to TRBJ1-1; no clear D. Germline CDR1 and CDR2: LGHNA and YNFKEQ. The CDR3 spans 12 residues. Deletions cut 1 base from V and 6 bases from J, with 6 bases between.

The table lists this clonotype with a few counts. The chain carries TRBV10-3 and TRBJ2-7; D perhaps matches TRBD2 (6 bases). V dropped 6 bases and J dropped 2 bases, with 11 bases sitting between them. Germline CDR1 is ENHRY and CDR2 is SYGVKD. This CDR3 region has 13 residues. The CDR3 nucleotides are TGTGCCATCAGAGGGACTGGAACCTACGAGCAGTACTTC. Translated, it gives CAIRGTGTYEQYF.

The chain carries TRBV5-4 and TRBJ2-3, with a weak D call TRBD2 (6 bases). The germline V gene has CDR1 SGHNT and CDR2 YYREEE (reference sequence). The CDR3 contains 16 residues. The V end lost 2 bases, the J end lost 0 bases, and 13 bases lay between the germline ends. CDR3 amino acids: CASSLGGGTSTDTQYF. The CDR3 nucleotides are TGTGCCAGCAGCTTAGGTGGAGGGACTAGCACAGATACGCAGTATTTT.

The chain carries TRBV18 and TRBJ2-3; maybe TRBD1 (5 bases). The CDR3 has 13 residues. CDR1 KGHSH and CDR2 LQKENI come from the germline V gene. V gave up 3 bases and J gave up 6 bases, with 10 bases separating them. This chain's CDR3 is CASSPGQGDTQYF. The DNA for the CDR3 is TGTGCCAGCTCACCGGGGCAGGGCGATACGCAGTATTTT.

The count of this clonotype is one. V gene TRBV2 combines with J gene TRBJ2-7; D remains unclear. CDR1 is SNHLY and CDR2 is FYNNEI in the germline V gene. CDR3 length: 15 residues. V was trimmed by 7 bases and J by 1 base, leaving 17 bases between them. The CDR3 nucleotides read TGTGCCAGCACCTCCCGCCCCGGCCAATCCTACGAGCAGTACTTC. This codes for CASTSRPGQSYEQYF. Full variable domain (missing parts from reference TRBV2 and TRBJ2-7): EPEVTQTPSHQVTQMGQEVILRCVPISNHLYFYWYRQILGQKVEFLVSFYNNEISEKSEIFDDQFSVERPDGSNFTLKIRSTKLEDSAMYFCASTSRPGQSYEQYFGPGTRLTVT.

Many counts were recorded for this clonotype. The chain links TRBV24-1 to TRBJ1-2, with D perhaps TRBD1 (5 bases). V was trimmed by 5 bases and J by 3 bases, leaving 9 bases between them. The CDR3 has 13 amino acids. CDR1 and CDR2 from the germline V gene are KGHDR and SFDVKD. CDR3 sequence reads: CATSAKGHYGYTF. The CDR3 region has the DNA TGTGCCACCAGTGCGAAGGGACACTATGGCTACACCTTC.

By share, this clonotype counts as medium-sized. V gene TRBV10-3 combines with J gene TRBJ1-1; D is uncertain. V dropped 5 bases and J dropped 0 bases, with 13 bases sitting between them. Looked up from germline, CDR1 is ENHRY and CDR2 is SYGVKD. This CDR3 is built from 15 residues. The CDR3, as DNA: TGTGCCATCAGTCGGTACGGCAACATGAACACTGAAGCTTTCTTT. Its protein product is CAISRYGNMNTEAFF.

The chain links TRBV7-9 to TRBJ2-1; D not certain. V lost 5 bases to trimming and J lost 2 bases, with 7 bases between them. The CDR3 totals 13 residues. Germline CDR1 SEHNR, CDR2 FQNEAQ (reference sequence). The chain's CDR3 is CASSNDTYNEQFF. The CDR3 bases are TGTGCCAGCAGCAACGACACCTACAATGAGCAGTTCTTC.